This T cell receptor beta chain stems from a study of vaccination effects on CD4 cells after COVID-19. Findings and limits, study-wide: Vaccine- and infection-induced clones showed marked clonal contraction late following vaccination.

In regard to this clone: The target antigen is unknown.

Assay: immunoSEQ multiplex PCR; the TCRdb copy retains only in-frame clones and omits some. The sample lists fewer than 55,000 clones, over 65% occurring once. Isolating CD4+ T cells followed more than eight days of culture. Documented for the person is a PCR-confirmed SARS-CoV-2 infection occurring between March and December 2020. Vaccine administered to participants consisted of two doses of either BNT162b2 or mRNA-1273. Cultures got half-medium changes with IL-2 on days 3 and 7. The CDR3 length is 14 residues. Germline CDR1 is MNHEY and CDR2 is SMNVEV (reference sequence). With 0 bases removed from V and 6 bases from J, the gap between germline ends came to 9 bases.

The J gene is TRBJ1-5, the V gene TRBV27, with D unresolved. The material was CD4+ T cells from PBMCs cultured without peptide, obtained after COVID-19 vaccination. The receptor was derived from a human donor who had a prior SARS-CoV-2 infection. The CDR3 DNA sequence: TGTGCCAGCAGTTTATCTCGGGCCGGTCAGCCCCAGCATTTT. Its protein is CASSLSRAGQPQHF.